Following are 10 T cell receptor beta chains from one sample sequenced in a study of T cell responses to AZD1222 COVID-19 vaccine. Repertoires were generated with immunoSEQ multiplex PCR, while TCRdb's copy carries only in-frame clones and drops some. The sample has 120,000 or so clones; approximately 90% are singletons. Sequencing was performed on peripheral blood, taken on day 0 of AZD1222 vaccination. The source of these receptors is an adult in good health.

The V and J genes are TRBV6-2 or TRBV6-3 and TRBJ1-2, with D uncertain. Trimming stripped 2 bases from V and 2 bases from J, with 9 bases between. This CDR3 is 14 amino acids long. The germline gives CDR1 MNHEY, CDR2 SVGEGT. The CDR3 spells CASSYGVLNYGYTF. Written as DNA, the CDR3 is TGTGCCAGCAGTTACGGAGTGTTGAACTATGGCTACACCTTC.

This chain connects TRBV4-3 to TRBJ2-7; 9 nucleotides align to TRBD2. Germline CDR1 reads LGHNA; CDR2 reads YSLEER. The junction had 13 bases not matched to a gene; V was cut back by 0 bases and J by 4 bases. This CDR3 has 18 amino acids. CDR3 sequence (DNA): TGCGCCAGCAGCCAAGATATCGGCGGGGGGGCACTCCTATACGAGCAGTACTTC. Its translation: CASSQDIGGGALLYEQYF.

The genes are TRBV6-5 and TRBJ1-1; D is possibly TRBD1 (6 bases). Trimming cost V 6 bases and J 4 bases, with 15 bases left between them. This CDR3 is built from 14 residues. Germline assignment: CDR1 MNHEY and CDR2 SVGAGI. This CDR3 is CASSRGLGGTEAFF. CDR3 nucleotides: TGTGCCAGCAGCCGTGGATTAGGGGGCACTGAAGCTTTCTTT.

The rearrangement uses TRBV5-8 and TRBJ2-7, with TRBD1 identical over 7 bases. The junction had 12 bases not matched to a gene; V was cut back by 1 base and J by 5 bases. This CDR3 has 16 amino acids. CDR1 is SGHTS and CDR2 is YDEGEE in the germline V gene. The CDR3 sequence: CASSLTDRTSFNEQYF. In nucleotides, the CDR3 is TGTGCCAGCAGCTTGACGGACAGGACTTCTTTCAACGAGCAGTACTTC.

V usage is TRBV2 and J usage is TRBJ1-5; D is possibly TRBD1 (5 bases). The CDR3 has 14 residues. V was shortened by 2 bases and J by 4 bases, with 9 bases between the two germline ends. Germline V gene data show CDR1 as SNHLY and CDR2 as FYNNEI. This chain's CDR3 is CASSETEGNQPQHF. CDR3 in DNA: TGTGCCAGCAGTGAAACGGAGGGGAATCAGCCCCAGCATTTT.

The CDR3 is CASSIWGTQPQHF. The CDR3 DNA is TGTGCCAGTAGTATATGGGGTACCCAGCCCCAGCATTTT. This chain uses TRBV19 with TRBJ1-5, with D hard to call. V lost 2 bases and J 7 bases, leaving 9 bases between the germline ends. Germline V gene data show CDR1 as LNHDA and CDR2 as SQIVND (reference sequence). CDR3 size: 13 residues.

The CDR3 region is CASSLVAQGANSPLHF. In DNA, the CDR3 is TGCGCCAGCAGCTTGGTGGCACAGGGGGCGAATTCACCCCTCCACTTT. The V and J genes are TRBV5-1 and TRBJ1-6, with TRBD1 matching 9 bases. V was pared by 0 bases and J by 7 bases, with 5 bases of the junction left unmatched. This CDR3 comprises 16 residues. The germline V gene encodes CDR1 SGHRS and CDR2 YFSETQ.

CDR3 bases: TGTGCCAGCAGTTTCTTGAACCGGGACAGGGGCCAAGAGACCCAGTACTTC. Translating gives CASSFLNRDRGQETQYF. The genes are TRBV28 and TRBJ2-5; the match to TRBD1 covers 10 bases. The ends lost 3 bases at V and 1 base at J; junction bases unmatched: 8. CDR1 and CDR2 (germline): MDHEN, SYDVKM. The CDR3 has 17 residues.

The DNA for the CDR3 is TGTGCCAGCAACCAGGGGGCGACTCTCGGGCAGTACTTC. Translating it yields CASNQGATLGQYF. V is TRBV11-2 and J is TRBJ2-7; 8 nucleotides match TRBD1. The CDR3 is 13 residues long. The V gene end was trimmed by 7 bases and the J gene end by 9 bases; junction bases not matched to a gene: 11. Germline CDR1 is SGHAT and CDR2 is FQNNGV.

The V call is TRBV7-9, the J call TRBJ1-6; D not certain. Deletions cut 4 bases from V and 10 bases from J, with 23 bases between. In germline, CDR1 is SEHNR, CDR2 FQNEAQ (reference sequence). The CDR3 consists of 17 residues. CDR3 in amino acids: CASSSYPPQDGESPLHF. The CDR3 region has the DNA TGTGCCAGCAGCTCATACCCACCTCAGGATGGGGAATCACCCCTCCACTTT.